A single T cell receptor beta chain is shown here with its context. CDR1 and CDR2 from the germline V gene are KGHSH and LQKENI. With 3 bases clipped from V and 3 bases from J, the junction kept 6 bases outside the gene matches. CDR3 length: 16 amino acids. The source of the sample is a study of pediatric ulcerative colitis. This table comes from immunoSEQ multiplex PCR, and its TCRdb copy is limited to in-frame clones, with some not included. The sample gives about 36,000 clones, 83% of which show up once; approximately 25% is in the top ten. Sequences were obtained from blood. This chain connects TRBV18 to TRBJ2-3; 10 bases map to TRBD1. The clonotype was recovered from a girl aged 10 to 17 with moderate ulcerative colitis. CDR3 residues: CASSPQGTGATDTQYF. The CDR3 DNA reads TGTGCCAGCTCACCGCAGGGGACAGGGGCTACAGATACGCAGTATTTT.